The TCR beta chain described here comes from a study of blood T cell repertoires in COVID-19. This CDR3 comprises 14 residues. The germline V gene encodes CDR1 LNHDA and CDR2 SQIVND (reference sequence). Trimming took off 2 bases at V and 5 bases at J, with 12 bases between the two ends. Some clones are missing from TCRdb's copy, which holds only in-frame ones; the method was immunoSEQ multiplex PCR. The sample has a few hundred thousand clones, approximately 90% seen once. The sequence derives from a young woman who had been exposed to COVID-19. The chain links TRBV19 to TRBJ2-5, with TRBD2 as a possible D gene (7 bases). Material for sequencing was PBMCs or T cells enriched from blood (not recorded which). As DNA, the CDR3 is TGTGCCAGTAGTATATCGGGGGGCAGGGAGACCCAGTACTTC. Translated, it gives CASSISGGRETQYF.